This TCR beta chain is drawn from a study of T cell responses to AZD1222 COVID-19 vaccine. Germline lookup yields CDR1 SGHRS and CDR2 YFSETQ. Trimming removed 0 bases at V and 9 bases at J, with 18 bases between. The CDR3 spans 15 residues. Doses given second, at about 4 or about 12 weeks, were pooled. Assay used: immunoSEQ multiplex PCR; TCRdb lists only in-frame clones, some missing. The sample carries about 160,000 clones, around nine tenths recorded once. Study-level findings and limits: Repertoire sampling was restricted to post-peak T cell response timepoints. Donors, mostly white British, included more females; clonal diversity was possibly underestimated. Baseline seropositivity characterized only a handful of AZD1222 recipients.

Only a few counts were recorded for this clone. The antigen is not known. Here the sequenced sample was peripheral blood, taken 28 days after the second AZD1222 dose. V usage is TRBV5-1 and J usage is TRBJ2-5; possibly TRBD1 for D (7 bases). The receptor was isolated from an adult who received the AZD1222 COVID-19 vaccine. The CDR3 DNA reads TGCGCCAGCAGCTTGGTCTTAGGACAGGCGGGGTCCCAGTACTTC. This sequence encodes CASSLVLGQAGSQYF. Full variable domain (missing parts from reference TRBV5-1 and TRBJ2-5): KAGVTQTPRYLIKTRGQQVTLSCSPISGHRSVSWYQQTPGQGLQFLFEYFSETQRNKGNFPGRFSGRQFSNSRSEMNVSTLELGDSALYLCASSLVLGQAGSQYFGPGTRLLVL.